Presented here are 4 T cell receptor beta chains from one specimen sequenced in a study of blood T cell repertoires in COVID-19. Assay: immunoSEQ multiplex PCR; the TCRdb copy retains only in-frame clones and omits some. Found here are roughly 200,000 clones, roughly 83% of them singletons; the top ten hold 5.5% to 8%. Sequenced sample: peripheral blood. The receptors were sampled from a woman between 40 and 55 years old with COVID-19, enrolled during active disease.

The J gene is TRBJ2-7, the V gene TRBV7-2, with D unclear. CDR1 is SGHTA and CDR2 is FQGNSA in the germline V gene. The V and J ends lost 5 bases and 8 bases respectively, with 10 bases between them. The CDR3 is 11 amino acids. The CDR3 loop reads CASSPELKQYF. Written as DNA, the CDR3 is TGTGCCAGCAGCCCGGAACTAAAGCAGTACTTC. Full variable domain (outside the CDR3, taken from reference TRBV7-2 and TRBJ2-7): GAGVSQSPSNKVTEKGKDVELRCDPISGHTALYWYRQSLGQGLEFLIYFQGNSAPDKSGLPSDRFSAERTGGSVSTLTIQRTQQEDSAVYLCASSPELKQYFGPGTRLTVT.

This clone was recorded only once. For the CDR3, the DNA is TGTGCCAGCAGCCAAGGACTAGCGGCCAGCACAGATACGCAGTATTTT. It codes for CASSQGLAASTDTQYF. The V gene is TRBV14, the J gene TRBJ2-3, with 9 bases aligning to TRBD2. From germline, CDR1 is SGHDN and CDR2 FVKESK. V shed 1 base, J shed 0 bases, and the junction held 2 bases outside the gene matches. The length of the CDR3 is 16 residues.

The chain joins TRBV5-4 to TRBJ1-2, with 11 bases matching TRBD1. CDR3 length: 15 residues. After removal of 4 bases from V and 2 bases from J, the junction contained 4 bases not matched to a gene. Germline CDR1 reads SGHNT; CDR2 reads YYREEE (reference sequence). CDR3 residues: CASSLGDRGNYGYTF. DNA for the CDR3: TGTGCCAGCAGCCTAGGGGACAGGGGGAACTATGGCTACACCTTC.

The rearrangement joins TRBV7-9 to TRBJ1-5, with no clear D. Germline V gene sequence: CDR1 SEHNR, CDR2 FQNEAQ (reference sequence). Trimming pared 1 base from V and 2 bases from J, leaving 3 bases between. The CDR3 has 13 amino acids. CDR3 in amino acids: CASSLVGNQPQHF. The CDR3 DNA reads TGTGCCAGCAGCTTAGTAGGCAATCAGCCCCAGCATTTT.